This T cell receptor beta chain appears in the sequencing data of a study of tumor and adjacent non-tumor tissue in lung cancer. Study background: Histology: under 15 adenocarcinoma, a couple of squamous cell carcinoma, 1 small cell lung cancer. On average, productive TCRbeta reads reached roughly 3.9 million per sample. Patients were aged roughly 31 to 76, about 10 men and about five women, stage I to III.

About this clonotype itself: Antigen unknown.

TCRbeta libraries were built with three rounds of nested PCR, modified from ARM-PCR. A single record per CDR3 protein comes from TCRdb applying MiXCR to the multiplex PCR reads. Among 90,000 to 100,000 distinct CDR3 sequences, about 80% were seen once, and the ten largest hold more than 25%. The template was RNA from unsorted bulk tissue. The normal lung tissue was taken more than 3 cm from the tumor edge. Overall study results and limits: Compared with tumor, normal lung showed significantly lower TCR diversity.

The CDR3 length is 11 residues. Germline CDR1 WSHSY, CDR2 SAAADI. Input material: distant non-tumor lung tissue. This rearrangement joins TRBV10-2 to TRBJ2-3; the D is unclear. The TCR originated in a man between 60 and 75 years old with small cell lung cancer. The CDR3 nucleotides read TGCGTCACCAGTGACTTAAATACGCAGTATTTT. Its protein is CVTSDLNTQYF.